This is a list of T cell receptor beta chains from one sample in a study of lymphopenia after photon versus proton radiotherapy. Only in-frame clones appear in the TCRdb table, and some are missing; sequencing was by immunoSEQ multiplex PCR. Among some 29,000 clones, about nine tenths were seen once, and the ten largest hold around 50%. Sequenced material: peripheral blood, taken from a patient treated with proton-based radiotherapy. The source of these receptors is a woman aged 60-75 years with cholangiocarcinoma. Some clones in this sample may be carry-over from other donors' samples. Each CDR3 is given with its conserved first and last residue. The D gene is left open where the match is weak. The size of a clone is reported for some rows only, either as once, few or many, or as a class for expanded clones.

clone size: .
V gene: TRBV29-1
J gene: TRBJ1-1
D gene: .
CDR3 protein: CSVAGQTTTEAFF
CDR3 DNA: TGCAGCGTTGCAGGGCAGACGACCACTGAAGCTTTCTTT

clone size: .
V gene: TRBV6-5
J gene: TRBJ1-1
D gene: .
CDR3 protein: CASSSGHRDRTGEAFF
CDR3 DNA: TGTGCCAGCAGTTCAGGACACCGAGACCGAACAGGTGAAGCTTTCTTT

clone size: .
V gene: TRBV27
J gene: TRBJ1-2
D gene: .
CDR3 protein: CASSSTRAYGYTF
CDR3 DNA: TGTGCCAGCAGTTCGACACGCGCCTATGGCTACACCTTC

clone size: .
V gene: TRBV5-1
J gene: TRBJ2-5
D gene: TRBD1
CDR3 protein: CASSNDRGPETQYF
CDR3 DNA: TGCGCCAGCAGCAACGACAGGGGTCCGGAGACCCAGTACTTC

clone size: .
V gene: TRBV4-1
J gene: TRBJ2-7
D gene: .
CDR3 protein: CASSQLGAPEQYF
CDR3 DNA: TGCGCCAGCAGCCAACTAGGGGCCCCCGAGCAGTACTTC

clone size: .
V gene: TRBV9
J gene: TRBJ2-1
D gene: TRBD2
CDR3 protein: CASSVAGLAGGNEQFF
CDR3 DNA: TGTGCCAGCAGCGTAGCCGGCCTAGCGGGGGGCAATGAGCAGTTCTTC

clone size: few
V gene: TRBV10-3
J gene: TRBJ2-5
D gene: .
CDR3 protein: CAISEGQGTGETQYF
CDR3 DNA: TGTGCCATCAGTGAGGGGCAGGGGACGGGGGAGACCCAGTACTTC

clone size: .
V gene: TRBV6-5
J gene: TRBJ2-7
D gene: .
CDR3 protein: CASSYFGPNYEQYF
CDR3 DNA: TGTGCCAGCAGTTACTTTGGGCCAAATTACGAGCAGTACTTC

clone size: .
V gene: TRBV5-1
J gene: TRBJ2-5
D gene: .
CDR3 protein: CASSLVGSQETQYF
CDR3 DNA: TGCGCCAGCAGCTTGGTTGGGAGCCAAGAGACCCAGTACTTC

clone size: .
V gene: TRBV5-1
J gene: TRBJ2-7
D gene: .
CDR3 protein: CASSGGVRSYEQYF
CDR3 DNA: TGCGCCAGCAGCGGAGGGGTAAGGAGCTACGAGCAGTACTTC

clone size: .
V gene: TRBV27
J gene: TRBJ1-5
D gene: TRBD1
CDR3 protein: CASRQILGTEYYSNQPQHF
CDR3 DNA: TGTGCCAGCAGGCAGATCCTCGGGACAGAGTATTATAGCAATCAGCCCCAGCATTTT

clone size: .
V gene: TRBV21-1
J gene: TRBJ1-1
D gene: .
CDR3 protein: CASSKMEVHTEAFF
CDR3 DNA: TGTGCCAGCAGCAAAATGGAGGTTCACACTGAAGCTTTCTTT

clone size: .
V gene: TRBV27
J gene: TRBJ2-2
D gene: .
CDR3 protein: CASSLIIETGELFF
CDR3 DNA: TGTGCCAGCAGTTTGATTATCGAAACCGGGGAGCTGTTTTTT

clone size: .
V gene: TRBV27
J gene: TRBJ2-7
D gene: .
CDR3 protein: CASSLRPFWQPNFLHEQYF
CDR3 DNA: TGTGCCAGCAGTTTGAGGCCCTTTTGGCAGCCTAACTTCCTCCACGAGCAGTACTTC

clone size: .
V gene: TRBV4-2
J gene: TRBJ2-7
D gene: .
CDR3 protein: CASSQDRGSGEQYF
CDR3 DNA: TGTGCCAGCAGCCAAGATCGGGGTAGCGGCGAGCAGTACTTC

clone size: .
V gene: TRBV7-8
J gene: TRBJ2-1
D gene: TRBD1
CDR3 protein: CASSQSGTGGYEQFF
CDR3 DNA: TGTGCCAGCAGCCAGAGCGGGACAGGGGGCTATGAGCAGTTCTTC

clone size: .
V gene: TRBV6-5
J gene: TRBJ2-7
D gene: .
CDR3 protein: CASSYGPADGTYEQYF
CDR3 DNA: TGTGCCAGCAGTTACGGACCAGCCGATGGTACCTACGAGCAGTACTTC

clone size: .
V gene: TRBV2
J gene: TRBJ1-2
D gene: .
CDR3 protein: CASRPISVTGYTF
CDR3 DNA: TGTGCCAGCAGACCGATTTCGGTCACTGGCTACACCTTC

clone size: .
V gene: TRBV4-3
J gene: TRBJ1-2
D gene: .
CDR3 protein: CASSQETGSVYGYTF
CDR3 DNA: TGCGCCAGCAGCCAAGAAACAGGGAGTGTATATGGCTACACCTTC

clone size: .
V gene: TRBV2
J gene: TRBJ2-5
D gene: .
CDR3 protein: CASSDVAGQETQYF
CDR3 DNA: TGTGCCAGCAGTGATGTGGCGGGACAAGAGACCCAGTACTTC

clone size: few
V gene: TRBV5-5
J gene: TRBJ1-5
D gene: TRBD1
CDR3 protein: CASSEKTGTEHNQPQHF
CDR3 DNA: TGTGCCAGCAGCGAAAAGACCGGGACAGAACACAATCAGCCCCAGCATTTT

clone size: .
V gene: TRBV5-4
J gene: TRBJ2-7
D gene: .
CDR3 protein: CASSGGPVYEQYF
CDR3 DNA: TGTGCCAGCAGCGGGGGTCCTGTCTACGAGCAGTACTTC

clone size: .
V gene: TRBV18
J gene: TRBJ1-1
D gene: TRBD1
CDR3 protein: CASSPSTGQGNTEAFF
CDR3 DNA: TGTGCCAGCTCACCATCTACCGGACAGGGAAACACTGAAGCTTTCTTT

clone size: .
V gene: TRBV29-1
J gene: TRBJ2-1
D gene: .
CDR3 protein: CSVEVGRNEQFF
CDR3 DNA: TGCAGCGTTGAAGTGGGCCGCAATGAGCAGTTCTTC

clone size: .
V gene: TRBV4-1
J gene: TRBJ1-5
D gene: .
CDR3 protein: CASSQGFSDQPQHF
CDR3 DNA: TGCGCCAGCAGCCAAGGTTTCAGTGATCAGCCCCAGCATTTT

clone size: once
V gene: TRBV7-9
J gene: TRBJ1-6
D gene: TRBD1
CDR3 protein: CASSFGTGNNSPLHF
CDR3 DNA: TGTGCCAGCAGCTTTGGGACAGGGAATAATTCACCCCTCCACTTT

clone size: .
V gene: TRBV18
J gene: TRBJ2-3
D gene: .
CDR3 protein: CASSASTDTQYF
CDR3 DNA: TGTGCCAGCTCAGCTAGCACAGATACGCAGTATTTT

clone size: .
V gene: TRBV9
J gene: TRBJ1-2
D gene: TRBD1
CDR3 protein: CASSARDRVGLAF
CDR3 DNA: TGTGCCAGCAGCGCCAGAGACAGGGTTGGGTTGGCCTTC

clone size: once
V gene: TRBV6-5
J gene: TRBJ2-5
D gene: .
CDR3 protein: CASSSPRGTQYF
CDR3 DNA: TGTGCCAGCTCCAGTCCCCGGGGGACCCAGTACTTC

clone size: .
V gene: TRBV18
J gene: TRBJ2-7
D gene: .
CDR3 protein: CASSPFLDFYEQYF
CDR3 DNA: TGTGCCAGCTCACCATTTCTGGATTTCTACGAGCAGTACTTC

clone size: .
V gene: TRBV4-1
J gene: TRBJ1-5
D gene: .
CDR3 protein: CASSQGRNQPQHF
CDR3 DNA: TGCGCCAGCAGCCAGGGACGCAATCAGCCCCAGCATTTT

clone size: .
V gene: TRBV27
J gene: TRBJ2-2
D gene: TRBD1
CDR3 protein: CASSLNRGAGELFF
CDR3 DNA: TGTGCCAGCAGCTTAAACAGGGGGGCGGGGGAGCTGTTTTTT

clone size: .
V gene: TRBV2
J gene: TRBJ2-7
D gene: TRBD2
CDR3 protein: CASRIPTSGYEQYF
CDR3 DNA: TGTGCCAGCAGGATTCCAACTAGCGGCTACGAGCAGTACTTC

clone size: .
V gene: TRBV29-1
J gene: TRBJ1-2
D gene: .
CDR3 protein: CSAGTFIGGYTF
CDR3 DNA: TGCAGCGCCGGCACATTCATTGGTGGCTACACCTTC

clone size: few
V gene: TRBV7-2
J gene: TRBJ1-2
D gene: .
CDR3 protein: CASSLGPLANYGYTF
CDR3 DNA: TGTGCCAGCAGCTTGGGTCCCTTAGCTAACTATGGCTACACCTTC

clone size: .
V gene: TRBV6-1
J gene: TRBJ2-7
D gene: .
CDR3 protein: CATHFSNEQYF
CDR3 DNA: TGTGCCACCCACTTCTCCAACGAGCAGTACTTC

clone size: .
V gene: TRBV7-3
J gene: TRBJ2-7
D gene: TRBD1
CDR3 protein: CASSLGQGFNEQYF
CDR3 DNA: TGTGCCAGCAGCTTGGGACAGGGTTTCAACGAGCAGTACTTC

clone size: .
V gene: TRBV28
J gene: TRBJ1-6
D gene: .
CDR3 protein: CASSRDSNSPLHF
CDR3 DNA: TGTGCCAGCAGCCGCGACAGTAATTCACCCCTCCACTTT

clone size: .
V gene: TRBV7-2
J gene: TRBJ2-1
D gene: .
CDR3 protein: CASSFLQISYNEQFF
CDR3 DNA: TGTGCCAGCAGCTTTCTCCAGATTTCCTACAATGAGCAGTTCTTC

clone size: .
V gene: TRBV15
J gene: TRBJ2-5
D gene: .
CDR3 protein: CATTQNLMENQETQYF
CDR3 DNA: TGTGCCACCACCCAAAACCTCATGGAAAACCAAGAGACCCAGTACTTC

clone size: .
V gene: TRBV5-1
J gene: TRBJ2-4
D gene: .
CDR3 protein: CASKVGVAAKNIQYF
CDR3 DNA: TGCGCCAGCAAGGTGGGCGTGGCAGCCAAAAACATTCAGTACTTC

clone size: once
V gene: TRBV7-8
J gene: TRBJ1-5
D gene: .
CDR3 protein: CASSLLAGINQPQHF
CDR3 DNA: TGTGCCAGCAGCTTACTCGCAGGTATCAATCAGCCCCAGCATTTT

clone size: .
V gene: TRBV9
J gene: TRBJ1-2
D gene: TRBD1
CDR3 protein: CASSVGGTGALIYTF
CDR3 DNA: TGTGCCAGCAGCGTAGGAGGGACAGGGGCACTTATCTACACCTTC